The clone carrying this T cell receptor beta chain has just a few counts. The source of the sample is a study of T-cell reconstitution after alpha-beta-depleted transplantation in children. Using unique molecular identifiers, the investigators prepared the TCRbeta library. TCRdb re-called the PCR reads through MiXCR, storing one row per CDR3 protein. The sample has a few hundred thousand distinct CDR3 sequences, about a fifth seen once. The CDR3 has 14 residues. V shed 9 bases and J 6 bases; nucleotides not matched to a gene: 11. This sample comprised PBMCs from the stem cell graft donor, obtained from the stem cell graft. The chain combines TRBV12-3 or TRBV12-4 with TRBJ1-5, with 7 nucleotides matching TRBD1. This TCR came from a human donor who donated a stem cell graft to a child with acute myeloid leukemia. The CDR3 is CARSRGIGIQPQHF. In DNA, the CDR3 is TGTGCCAGATCCAGGGGGATTGGGATTCAGCCCCAGCATTTT.